The 17 T cell receptor beta chains below were found in one sample sequenced in a study of blood T cell repertoires in COVID-19 (dated by TCRdb to 2020 to 2021). Library preparation was by the immunoSEQ multiplex PCR assay. The clones in this table, taken by TCRdb from immuneACCESS, are in-frame only. Not every clone is retained; where verified, under half of the shortfall comes from an unresolved V gene, and the cause of the rest is unknown. The sample has fewer than 180,000 clones on record, about nine tenths of them singletons. Roughly 4.5% of the sample goes to the ten largest clones. What was sequenced was peripheral blood. The receptors were sampled from a woman aged 55 to 70 with active or convalescent COVID-19.

V usage is TRBV6-2 or TRBV6-3 and J usage is TRBJ2-1; 7 positions match TRBD2. J was trimmed by 6 bases and V by 2 bases; bases with no gene match: 7. CDR1 is MNHEY, CDR2 SVGEGT, per germline. This CDR3 spans 15 amino acids. In nucleotides, the CDR3 is TGTGCCAGCAGTTACCTGGGGGAGGGCCCCAATGAGCAGTTCTTC. Its translation: CASSYLGEGPNEQFF.

The rearrangement links TRBV27 to TRBJ2-7; D is undetermined. The V and J ends lost 2 bases and 3 bases respectively, with 14 bases between them. The CDR3 runs to 15 residues. The germline V gene encodes CDR1 MNHEY and CDR2 SMNVEV (reference sequence). The CDR3 region has the DNA TGTGCCAGCAGTTTACAGGCAGGTCTAAACTACGAGCAGTACTTC. This gives the protein CASSLQAGLNYEQYF.

The rearrangement uses TRBV24-1 and TRBJ2-3; 9 positions agree with TRBD1. Per germline, CDR1 KGHDR and CDR2 SFDVKD. The CDR3 consists of 16 residues. V lost 4 bases to trimming and J lost 1 base; unmatched junction nucleotides: 5. The CDR3 loop reads CATSDSGQGGTDTQYF. CDR3 nucleotides: TGTGCCACCAGTGACTCGGGACAGGGTGGCACAGATACGCAGTATTTT.

The chain is built from TRBV19 and TRBJ1-1, with D possibly matching TRBD1 (5 bases). This CDR3 is built from 14 residues. V was cut by 5 bases and J by 5 bases, with 15 bases left in between. Germline assignment: CDR1 LNHDA and CDR2 SQIVND (reference sequence). The CDR3 DNA is TGTGCCAGTAGTGATCAGGGAGGAAGTACTGAAGCTTTCTTT. Its translation: CASSDQGGSTEAFF.

The V call is TRBV3-1 (or the pseudogene TRBV3-2), the J call TRBJ1-1; a weak D match, TRBD1 (6 bases). Germline loops: CDR1 LGHDT, CDR2 YNNKEL (reference sequence). CDR3 length: 14 residues. V was trimmed by 2 bases and J by 1 base, leaving 8 bases between them. The CDR3 region is CASSQRGGNTEAFF. CDR3 in DNA: TGTGCCAGCAGCCAACGAGGGGGGAACACTGAAGCTTTCTTT.

This chain links TRBV5-1 with TRBJ2-2; D is unclear. V gave up 0 bases and J gave up 9 bases, with 9 bases separating them. The germline CDR1 and CDR2 sequences are SGHRS and YFSETQ. The CDR3 length is 13 residues. CDR3 sequence reads: CASSLEDDRELFF. CDR3 DNA: TGCGCCAGCAGCTTGGAGGATGACAGGGAGCTGTTTTTT.

This clone was recorded only once. The J gene is TRBJ2-5, the V gene TRBV19; maybe TRBD2 (5 bases). V was pared by 3 bases and J by 5 bases, with 16 bases between. This CDR3 has 15 amino acids. From germline, CDR1 is LNHDA and CDR2 SQIVND (reference sequence). CDR3: CASSMRLRTGETQYF. The DNA for the CDR3 is TGTGCCAGTAGTATGAGACTTAGAACGGGGGAGACCCAGTACTTC.

This clone was detected only a few times. The J gene is TRBJ2-2, the V gene TRBV6-5; TRBD1 might be the D (6 bases). Trimming stripped 6 bases from V and 6 bases from J, with 17 bases between. There are 15 residues in the CDR3. Germline lookup yields CDR1 MNHEY and CDR2 SVGAGI. CDR3 in DNA: TGTGCCAGCAGCTCTGCACCCGACAGGTCCGGGGAGCTGTTTTTT. It specifies CASSSAPDRSGELFF.

The J gene is TRBJ2-7, the V gene TRBV7-2, with 10 bases aligning to TRBD1. The V gene's germline CDR1 is SGHTA and CDR2 FQGNSA. V dropped 4 bases and J dropped 9; count of bases not matched to a gene: 9. The CDR3 consists of 14 residues. The chain's CDR3 is CASSWTGGGLGQYF. CDR3 sequence (DNA): TGTGCCAGCAGCTGGACAGGGGGAGGTCTCGGGCAGTACTTC. Filled out from reference TRBV7-2 and TRBJ2-7, the complete variable domain reads GAGVSQSPSNKVTEKGKDVELRCDPISGHTALYWYRQSLGQGLEFLIYFQGNSAPDKSGLPSDRFSAERTGGSVSTLTIQRTQQEDSAVYLCASSWTGGGLGQYFGPGTRLTVT.

This chain links TRBV9 with TRBJ1-1; 8 positions agree with TRBD1. Unmatched junction bases numbered 2, after V lost 3 bases and J lost 1 base. Germline CDR1 and CDR2: SGDLS and YYNGEE. CDR3 size: 14 residues. The CDR3 DNA sequence: TGTGCCAGCAGCGCGGACAGGGCGAACACTGAAGCTTTCTTT. Protein sequence: CASSADRANTEAFF.

The chain combines TRBV2 with TRBJ2-2; D might be TRBD2 (5 bases). CDR1 SNHLY and CDR2 FYNNEI come from the germline V gene. The length of the CDR3 is 13 residues. Trimming left V 6 bases short and J 4 bases short, with 9 bases between. The CDR3 DNA sequence: TGTGCCAGCAGCGGACTCCGCACCGGGGAGCTGTTTTTT. It yields the protein CASSGLRTGELFF.

V is TRBV21-1 and J is TRBJ1-4; the DNA was not used to check the table's D call, TRBD1. TRBV21-1 corresponds to a pseudogene. The CDR3 has 14 residues. The CDR3 DNA reads TGTGCCACCAGGATTTCAGGGGGCGTTGAAAAACTGTTTTTT. Protein product: CATRISGGVEKLFF.

The V gene is TRBV2, the J gene TRBJ2-2, with D possibly TRBD1 on 5 matching bases. CDR1 and CDR2 (germline): SNHLY, FYNNEI. Trimming took off 4 bases at V and 3 bases at J, with 18 bases between the two ends. CDR3 length: 17 residues. CDR3 sequence (DNA): TGTGCCAGCAGTGGAGAGAGACTGACAGTTGACACCGGGGAGCTGTTTTTT. Its protein is CASSGERLTVDTGELFF.

The chain combines TRBV6-2 or TRBV6-3 with TRBJ1-2; 7 bases fit TRBD1. CDR3 length: 14 amino acids. Unmatched junction bases numbered 6, after V lost 1 base and J lost 7 bases. Per germline, CDR1 MNHEY and CDR2 SVGEGT. The CDR3 is CASSYLRQGAGYTF. The CDR3 region has the DNA TGTGCCAGCAGTTACTTGAGACAGGGCGCTGGCTACACCTTC.

The genes are TRBV5-1 and TRBJ1-1, with TRBD1 matching 9 bases. The ends lost 4 bases at V and 3 bases at J; junction bases unmatched: 4. Germline CDR1 reads SGHRS; CDR2 reads YFSETQ. This CDR3 has 14 residues. In DNA, the CDR3 is TGCGCCAGCAGCCCCCGGACAGGGGACACTGAAGCTTTCTTT. Translating gives CASSPRTGDTEAFF.

The rearrangement links TRBV5-6 to TRBJ1-6, with D possibly TRBD1 on 5 matching bases. Trimming left V 0 bases short and J 8 bases short, with 24 bases between. The CDR3 totals 19 residues. CDR1 SGHDT and CDR2 YYEEEE come from the germline V gene. CDR3 in amino acids: CASSLADGGGELYDSPLHF. The DNA for the CDR3 is TGTGCCAGCAGCTTGGCGGACGGGGGGGGAGAGCTATATGATTCACCCCTCCACTTT.

The chain uses TRBV5-4 and TRBJ1-1, with TRBD1 identical over 7 bases. Trimming at V came to 3 bases and at J to 7 bases, leaving 6 bases not matched to a gene. The CDR3 totals 13 residues. CDR1 SGHNT and CDR2 YYREEE come from the germline V gene (reference sequence). The CDR3 region is CASSSTGVLEAFF. The CDR3 DNA sequence: TGTGCCAGCAGCTCAACAGGGGTCCTTGAAGCTTTCTTT.